The clone carrying this TCR beta chain was counted only a few times. The V and J ends lost 4 bases and 4 bases, in that order; junction bases with no gene match: 13. The CDR3 covers 17 residues. Germline CDR1 and CDR2: SGHRS and YFSETQ. This entry belongs to a study of blood T cell repertoires in COVID-19. Study-level background: The study drew acute and convalescent COVID-19 samples from the United States, Italy and Spain. T cells, B-cell-depleted T cells, or PBMCs provided the cDNA or gDNA that served as material.

In the authors' workflow: Amplification of reference gene primers was used by the study to estimate nucleated cell counts. Clones were read by immunoSEQ multiplex PCR, and TCRdb kept only the in-frame ones, dropping some. V, J and clone size are those of that table, while D and trimming were read from the DNA. The sample records a few hundred thousand clones, 70% to 90% being singletons. The TCR originated in a woman in her 70s with acute or convalescent COVID-19. The gene calls are TRBV5-1 and TRBJ2-1, with 8 bases matching TRBD1. The sequencing input was peripheral blood. The CDR3 sequence: CASSLWGQGAPYNEQFF. CDR3 bases: TGCGCCAGCAGCCTGTGGGGCCAGGGGGCTCCTTACAATGAGCAGTTCTTC.